Each of the 5 T cell receptor beta chains below was sequenced from the same sample in a study of technical replicates of blood from a few donors. This table comes from immunoSEQ multiplex PCR, and its TCRdb copy is limited to in-frame clones, with some not included. The table has 65,000 to 80,000 clones, about 93% seen once. Input material: T cells isolated from PBMCs. Source of these receptors: a human donor in good health.

V usage is TRBV5-4 and J usage is TRBJ1-2; 9 nucleotides agree with TRBD1. Trimming removed 4 bases from V and 0 bases from J; junction bases left unmatched: 10. In germline, CDR1 is SGHNT, CDR2 YYREEE (reference sequence). The CDR3 is 17 amino acids. The CDR3 here is CASSGPGQGIANYGYTF. DNA for the CDR3: TGTGCCAGCAGCGGGCCGGGACAGGGAATAGCTAACTATGGCTACACCTTC.

About this clone: Germline and junction disagree at one end, which may indicate a read error. The chain uses TRBV7-7 and TRBJ2-1; a weak D match, TRBD2 (5 bases). Germline V gene lookup returns CDR1 SSHAT and CDR2 FNYEAQ (reference sequence). The CDR3 loop spans 14 amino acids. Here the CDR3 reads CASSPVSGEWEQFF. CDR3 in DNA: TGTGCTAGCAGCCCAGTGTCCGGGGAGTGGGAGCAGTTCTTC.

This clone has only one observation. V gene TRBV4-3 combines with J gene TRBJ1-5, with D possibly TRBD1 on 5 matching bases. The V gene's germline CDR1 is LGHNA and CDR2 YSLEER. V was pared by 4 bases and J by 5 bases, with 15 bases between. The CDR3 runs 15 residues. The DNA of the CDR3 is TGCGCCAGCAGCCGAGACAACAGGAGAGATCAGCCCCAGCATTTT. It is translated as CASSRDNRRDQPQHF.

V and J are TRBV5-1 and TRBJ2-7, with 9 bases identical to TRBD1. Germline V gene sequence: CDR1 SGHRS, CDR2 YFSETQ. With V trimmed by 2 bases and J by 6 bases, 9 bases remained unmatched. The CDR3 is 15 amino acids. The CDR3, as DNA: TGCGCCAGCAGCTTAGCCTCCGGGACAGGGCTCGAGCAGTACTTC. Translation gives CASSLASGTGLEQYF.

This chain joins TRBV21-1 and TRBJ2-2; no DNA check was done on the table's D call, TRBD1. TRBV21-1 is annotated as a pseudogene. CDR3 length: 15 residues. The CDR3 DNA reads TGTGCCAGCACCACAGTTGGTACTGGATACGGGGAGCTGTTTTTT. It encodes CASTTVGTGYGELFF.